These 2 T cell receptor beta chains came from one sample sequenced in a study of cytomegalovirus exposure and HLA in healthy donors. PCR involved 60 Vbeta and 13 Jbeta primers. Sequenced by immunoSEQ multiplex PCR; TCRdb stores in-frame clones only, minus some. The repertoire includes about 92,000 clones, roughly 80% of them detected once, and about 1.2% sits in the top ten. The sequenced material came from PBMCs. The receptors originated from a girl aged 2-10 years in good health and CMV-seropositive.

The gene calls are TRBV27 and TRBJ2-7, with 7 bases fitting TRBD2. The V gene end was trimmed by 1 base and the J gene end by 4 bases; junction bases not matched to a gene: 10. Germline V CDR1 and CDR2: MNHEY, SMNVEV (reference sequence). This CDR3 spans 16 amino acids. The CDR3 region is CASSLLALASTYEQYF. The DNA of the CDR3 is TGTGCCAGCAGTTTATTAGCACTAGCGAGCACTTACGAGCAGTACTTC.

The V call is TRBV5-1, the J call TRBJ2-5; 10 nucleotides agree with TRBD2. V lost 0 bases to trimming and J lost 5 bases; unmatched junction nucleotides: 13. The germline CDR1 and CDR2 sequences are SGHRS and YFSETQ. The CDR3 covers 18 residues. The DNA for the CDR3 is TGCGCCAGCAGCTTGGGATCGTCTAGCGGGAGCTTCGGGGAGACCCAGTACTTC. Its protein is CASSLGSSSGSFGETQYF.